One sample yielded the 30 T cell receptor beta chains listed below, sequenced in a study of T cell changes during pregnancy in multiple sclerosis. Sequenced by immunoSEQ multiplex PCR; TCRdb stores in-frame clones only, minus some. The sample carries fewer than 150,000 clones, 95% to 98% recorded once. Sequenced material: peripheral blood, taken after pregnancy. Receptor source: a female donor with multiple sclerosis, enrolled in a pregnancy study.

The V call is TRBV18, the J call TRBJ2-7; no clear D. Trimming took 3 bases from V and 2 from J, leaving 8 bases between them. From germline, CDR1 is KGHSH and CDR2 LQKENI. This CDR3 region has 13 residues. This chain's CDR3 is CASSPSGAYEQYF. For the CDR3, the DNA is TGTGCCAGCTCACCGTCAGGTGCCTACGAGCAGTACTTC.

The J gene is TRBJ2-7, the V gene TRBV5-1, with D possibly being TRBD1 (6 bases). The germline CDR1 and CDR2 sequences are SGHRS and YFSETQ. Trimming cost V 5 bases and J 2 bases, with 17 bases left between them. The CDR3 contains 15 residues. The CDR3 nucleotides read TGCGCCAGCAGTCCTTCCTGGACAGAGACCTACGAGCAGTACTTC. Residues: CASSPSWTETYEQYF.

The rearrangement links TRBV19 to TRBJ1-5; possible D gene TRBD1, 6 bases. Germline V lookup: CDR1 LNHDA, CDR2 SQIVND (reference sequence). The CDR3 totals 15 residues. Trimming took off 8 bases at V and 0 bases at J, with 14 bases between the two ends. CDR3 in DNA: TGTGCCAGTCGCGAACAGGGATTTAGCAATCAGCCCCAGCATTTT. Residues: CASREQGFSNQPQHF.

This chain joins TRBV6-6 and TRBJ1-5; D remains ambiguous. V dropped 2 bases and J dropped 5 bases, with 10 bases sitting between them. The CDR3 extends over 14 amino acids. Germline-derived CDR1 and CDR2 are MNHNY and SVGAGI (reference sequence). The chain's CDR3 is CASSYGAVDQPQHF. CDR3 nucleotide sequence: TGTGCCAGCAGTTACGGTGCAGTTGATCAGCCCCAGCATTTT.

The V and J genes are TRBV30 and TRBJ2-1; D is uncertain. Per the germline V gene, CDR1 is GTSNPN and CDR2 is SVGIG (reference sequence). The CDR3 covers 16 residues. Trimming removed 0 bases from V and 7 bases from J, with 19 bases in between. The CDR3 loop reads CAWSVLRQVFPNEQFF. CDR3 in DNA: TGTGCCTGGAGTGTACTTAGACAAGTGTTCCCTAATGAGCAGTTCTTC.

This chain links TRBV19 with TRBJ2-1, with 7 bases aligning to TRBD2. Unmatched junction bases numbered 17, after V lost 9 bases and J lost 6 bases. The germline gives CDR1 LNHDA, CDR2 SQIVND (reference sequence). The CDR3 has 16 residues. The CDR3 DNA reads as TGTGCCAGCCATTCCGGGACTACGGGTCTTTCCAATGAGCAGTTCTTC. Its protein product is CASHSGTTGLSNEQFF.

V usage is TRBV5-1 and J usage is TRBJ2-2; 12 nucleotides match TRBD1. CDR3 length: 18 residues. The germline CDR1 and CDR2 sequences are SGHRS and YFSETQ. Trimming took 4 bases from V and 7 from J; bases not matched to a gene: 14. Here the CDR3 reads CASSQRPGTGGVGGELFF. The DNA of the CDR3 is TGCGCCAGCAGCCAAAGACCCGGGACAGGGGGCGTTGGCGGGGAGCTGTTTTTT.

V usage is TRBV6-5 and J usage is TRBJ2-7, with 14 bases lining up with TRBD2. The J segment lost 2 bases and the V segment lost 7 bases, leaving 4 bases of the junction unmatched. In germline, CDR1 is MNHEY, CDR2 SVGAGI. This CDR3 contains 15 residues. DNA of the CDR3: TGTGCCAGCACCCTGACTAGCGGGAGGGCCTACGAGCAGTACTTC. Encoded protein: CASTLTSGRAYEQYF.

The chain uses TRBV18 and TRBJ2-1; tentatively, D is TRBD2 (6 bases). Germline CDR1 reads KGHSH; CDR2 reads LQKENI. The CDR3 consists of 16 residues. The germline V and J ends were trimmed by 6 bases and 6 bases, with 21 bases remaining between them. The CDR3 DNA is TGTGCCAGCTCCCCCCTTCCCGGGACTTCCGTCAATGAGCAGTTCTTC. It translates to CASSPLPGTSVNEQFF.

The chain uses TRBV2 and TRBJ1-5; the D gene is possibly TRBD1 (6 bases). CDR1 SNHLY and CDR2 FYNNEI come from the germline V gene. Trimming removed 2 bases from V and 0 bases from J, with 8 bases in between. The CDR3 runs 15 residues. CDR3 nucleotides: TGTGCCAGCAGTGAAACAGGGATTAGCAATCAGCCCCAGCATTTT. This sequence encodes CASSETGISNQPQHF.

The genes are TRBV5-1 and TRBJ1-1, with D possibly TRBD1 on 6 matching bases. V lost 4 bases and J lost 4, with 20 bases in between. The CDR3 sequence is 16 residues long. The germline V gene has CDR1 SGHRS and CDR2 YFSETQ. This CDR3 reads CASSLSAQGSGTEAFF. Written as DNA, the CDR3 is TGCGCCAGCAGCCTCTCTGCCCAGGGGAGCGGCACTGAAGCTTTCTTT.

CDR3 sequence: CASSLVVADEQYF. In nucleotides, the CDR3 is TGTGCCAGCAGTTTAGTCGTAGCGGACGAGCAGTACTTC. The V gene is TRBV28, the J gene TRBJ2-7; D is perhaps TRBD2 (6 bases). The CDR3 is made up of 13 amino acids. Trimming left V 2 bases short and J 5 bases short, with 10 bases between. Germline values: CDR1 MDHEN, CDR2 SYDVKM.

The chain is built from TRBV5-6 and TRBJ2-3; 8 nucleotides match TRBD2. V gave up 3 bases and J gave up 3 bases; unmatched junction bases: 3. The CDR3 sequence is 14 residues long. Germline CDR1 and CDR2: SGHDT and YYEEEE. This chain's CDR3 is CASSYGLATDTQYF. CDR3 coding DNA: TGTGCCAGCAGCTACGGACTAGCAACAGATACGCAGTATTTT.

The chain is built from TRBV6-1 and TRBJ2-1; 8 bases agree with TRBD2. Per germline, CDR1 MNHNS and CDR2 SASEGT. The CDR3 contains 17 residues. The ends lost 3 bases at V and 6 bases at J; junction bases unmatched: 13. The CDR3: CASSELAGFSNPNEQFF. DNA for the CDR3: TGTGCCAGCAGTGAGTTAGCGGGATTCTCAAACCCCAATGAGCAGTTCTTC.

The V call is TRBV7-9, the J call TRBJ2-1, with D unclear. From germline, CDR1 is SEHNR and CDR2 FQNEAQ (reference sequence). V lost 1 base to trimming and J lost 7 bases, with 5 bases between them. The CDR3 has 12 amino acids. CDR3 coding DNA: TGTGCCAGCAGCTTAGGTCTGAATGAGCAGTTCTTC. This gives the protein CASSLGLNEQFF.

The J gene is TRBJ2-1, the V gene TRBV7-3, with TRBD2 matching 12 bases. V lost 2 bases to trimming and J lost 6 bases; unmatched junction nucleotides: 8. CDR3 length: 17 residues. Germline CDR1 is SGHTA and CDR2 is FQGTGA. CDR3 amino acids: CASSLPWTSGMGNEQFF. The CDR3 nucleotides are TGTGCCAGCAGCTTACCCTGGACTAGCGGGATGGGCAATGAGCAGTTCTTC.

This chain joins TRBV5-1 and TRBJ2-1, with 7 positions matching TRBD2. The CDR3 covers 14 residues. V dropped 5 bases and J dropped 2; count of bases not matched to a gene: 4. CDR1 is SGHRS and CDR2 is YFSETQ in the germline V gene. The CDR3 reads CASRVTSPYNEQFF. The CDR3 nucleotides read TGCGCCAGCAGAGTGACTAGCCCCTACAATGAGCAGTTCTTC.

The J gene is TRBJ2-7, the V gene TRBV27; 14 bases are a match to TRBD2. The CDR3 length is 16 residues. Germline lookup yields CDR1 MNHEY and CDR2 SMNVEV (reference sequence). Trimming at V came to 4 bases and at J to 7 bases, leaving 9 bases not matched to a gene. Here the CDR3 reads CASSWGRLAGGEEQYF. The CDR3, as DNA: TGTGCCAGCAGTTGGGGCCGACTAGCGGGAGGGGAAGAGCAGTACTTC.

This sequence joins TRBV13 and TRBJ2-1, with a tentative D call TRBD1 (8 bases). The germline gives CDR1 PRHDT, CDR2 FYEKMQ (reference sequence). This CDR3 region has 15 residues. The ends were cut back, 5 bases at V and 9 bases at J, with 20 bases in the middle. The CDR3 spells CASSTDRGGEAEQFF. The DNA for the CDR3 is TGTGCCAGCAGCACTGACAGGGGAGGGGAGGCTGAGCAGTTCTTC.

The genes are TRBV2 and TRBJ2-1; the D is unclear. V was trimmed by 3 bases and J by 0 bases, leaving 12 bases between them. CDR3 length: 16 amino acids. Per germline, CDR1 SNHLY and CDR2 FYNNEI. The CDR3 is CASSDPSSSSYNEQFF. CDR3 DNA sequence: TGTGCCAGCAGTGACCCCTCCTCTAGCTCCTACAATGAGCAGTTCTTC. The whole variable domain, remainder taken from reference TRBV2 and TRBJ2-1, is EPEVTQTPSHQVTQMGQEVILRCVPISNHLYFYWYRQILGQKVEFLVSFYNNEISEKSEIFDDQFSVERPDGSNFTLKIRSTKLEDSAMYFCASSDPSSSSYNEQFFGPGTRLTVL.

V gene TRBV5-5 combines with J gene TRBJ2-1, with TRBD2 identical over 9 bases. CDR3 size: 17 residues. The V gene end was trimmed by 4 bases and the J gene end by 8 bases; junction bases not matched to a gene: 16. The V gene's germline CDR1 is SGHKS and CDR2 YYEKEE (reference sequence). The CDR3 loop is CASSLLGLAVGSDEQFF. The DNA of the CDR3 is TGTGCCAGCAGCCTGCTGGGACTAGCAGTTGGTTCGGATGAGCAGTTCTTC.

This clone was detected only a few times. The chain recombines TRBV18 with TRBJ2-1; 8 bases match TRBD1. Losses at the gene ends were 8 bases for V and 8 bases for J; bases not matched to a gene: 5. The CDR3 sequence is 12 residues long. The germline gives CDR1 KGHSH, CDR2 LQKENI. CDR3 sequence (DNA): TGTGCCAGCCTCGGACAGGGCTATGAGCAGTTCTTC. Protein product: CASLGQGYEQFF.

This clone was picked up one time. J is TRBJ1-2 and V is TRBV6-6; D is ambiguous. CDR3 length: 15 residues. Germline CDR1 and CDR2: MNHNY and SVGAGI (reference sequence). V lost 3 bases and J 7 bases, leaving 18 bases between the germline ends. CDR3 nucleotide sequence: TGTGCCAGCAGTTATCCCTCTCCCTACGCCTCTGGCTACACCTTC. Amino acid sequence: CASSYPSPYASGYTF.

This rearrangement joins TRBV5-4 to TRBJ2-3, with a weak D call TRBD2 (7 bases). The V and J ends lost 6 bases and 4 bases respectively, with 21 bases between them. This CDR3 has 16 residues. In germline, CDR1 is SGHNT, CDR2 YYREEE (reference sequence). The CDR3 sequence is CASTLRRGGMPDTQYF. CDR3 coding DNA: TGTGCCAGCACCCTCCGGAGGGGGGGGATGCCAGATACGCAGTATTTT.

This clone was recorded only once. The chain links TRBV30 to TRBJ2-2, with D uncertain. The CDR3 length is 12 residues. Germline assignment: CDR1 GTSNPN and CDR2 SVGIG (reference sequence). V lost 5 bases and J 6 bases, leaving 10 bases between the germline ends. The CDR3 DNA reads TGTGCCTGGGCACTGAATCCCGGGGAGCTGTTTTTT. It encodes CAWALNPGELFF. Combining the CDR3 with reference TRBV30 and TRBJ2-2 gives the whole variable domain SQTIHQWPATLVQPVGSPLSLECTVEGTSNPNLYWYRQAAGRGLQLLFYSVGIGQISSEVPQNLSASRPQDRQFILSSKKLLLSDSGFYLCAWALNPGELFFGEGSRLTVL.

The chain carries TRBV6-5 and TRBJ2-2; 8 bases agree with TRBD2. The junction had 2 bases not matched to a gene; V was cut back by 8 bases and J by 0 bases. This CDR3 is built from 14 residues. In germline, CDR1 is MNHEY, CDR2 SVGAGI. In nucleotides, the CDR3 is TGTGCCAGCGGGGGACTAGCGAACACCGGGGAGCTGTTTTTT. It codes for CASGGLANTGELFF.

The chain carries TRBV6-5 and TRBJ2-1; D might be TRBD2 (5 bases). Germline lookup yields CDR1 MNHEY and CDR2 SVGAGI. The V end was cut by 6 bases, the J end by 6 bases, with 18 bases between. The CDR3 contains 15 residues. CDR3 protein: CASSFGLTQLNEQFF. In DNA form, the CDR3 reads TGTGCCAGCAGCTTTGGACTGACTCAACTCAATGAGCAGTTCTTC.

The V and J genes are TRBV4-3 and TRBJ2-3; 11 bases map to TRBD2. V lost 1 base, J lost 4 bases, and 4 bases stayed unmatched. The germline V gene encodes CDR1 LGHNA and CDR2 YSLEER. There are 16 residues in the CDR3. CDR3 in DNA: TGCGCCAGCAGCCAAGGTAGCGGGAGGGCCTCAGATACGCAGTATTTT. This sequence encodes CASSQGSGRASDTQYF.

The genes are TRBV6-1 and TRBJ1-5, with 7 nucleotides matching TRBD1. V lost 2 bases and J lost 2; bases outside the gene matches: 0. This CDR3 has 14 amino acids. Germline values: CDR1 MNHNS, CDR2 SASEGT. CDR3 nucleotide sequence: TGTGCCAGCAGTGAAACAGGGGGCAATCAGCCCCAGCATTTT. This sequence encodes CASSETGGNQPQHF.

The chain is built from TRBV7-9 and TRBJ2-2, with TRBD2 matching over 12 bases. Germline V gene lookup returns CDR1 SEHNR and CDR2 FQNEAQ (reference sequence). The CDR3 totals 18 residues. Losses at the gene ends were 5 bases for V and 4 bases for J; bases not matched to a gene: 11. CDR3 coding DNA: TGTGCCAGCAGCAAACGAAGGCTAGCGGGAGGGCCCACCGGGGAGCTGTTTTTT. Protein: CASSKRRLAGGPTGELFF.